This paragraph reports one T cell receptor (beta chain). Its specificity is not known. This sample is part of a study of T cell responses to AZD1222 COVID-19 vaccine. Sequencing was performed with immunoSEQ multiplex PCR; in TCRdb, only in-frame clones are kept and a portion is missing. The sample holds about 99,000 clones, about nine tenths seen once. Findings of the study overall: Spike was spanned by vaccine-associated CD4 TCRs, which were dominant at 160-218 and 743-854. Spike-specific TCR breadth and depth went up after people got two AZD1222 doses.

Germline assignment: CDR1 SGHVS and CDR2 FNYEAQ. V was pared by 0 bases and J by 2 bases, with 6 bases of the junction left unmatched. This CDR3 contains 17 residues. The sequence was obtained from an adult in good health. This specimen consisted of peripheral blood, obtained on day 0 of AZD1222 vaccination. This rearrangement joins TRBV7-6 to TRBJ2-3, with 9 bases identical to TRBD2. The CDR3 spells CASSLAAGGWITDTQYF. CDR3 DNA sequence: TGTGCCAGCAGCTTAGCAGCGGGAGGATGGATCACAGATACGCAGTATTTT.